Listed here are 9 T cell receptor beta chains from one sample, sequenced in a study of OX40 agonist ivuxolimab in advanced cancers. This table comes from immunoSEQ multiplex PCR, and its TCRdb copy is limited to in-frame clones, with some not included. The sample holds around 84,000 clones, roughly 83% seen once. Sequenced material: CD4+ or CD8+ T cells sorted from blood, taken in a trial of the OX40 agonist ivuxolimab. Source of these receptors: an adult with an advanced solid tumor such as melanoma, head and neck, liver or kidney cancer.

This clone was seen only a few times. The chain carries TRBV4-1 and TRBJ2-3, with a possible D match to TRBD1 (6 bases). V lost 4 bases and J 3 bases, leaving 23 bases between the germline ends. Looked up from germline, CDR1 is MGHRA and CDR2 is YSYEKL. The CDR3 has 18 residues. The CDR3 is CASSRDPDRPGGTDTQYF. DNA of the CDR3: TGCGCCAGCAGCCGCGACCCAGACAGGCCGGGCGGGACAGATACGCAGTATTTT.

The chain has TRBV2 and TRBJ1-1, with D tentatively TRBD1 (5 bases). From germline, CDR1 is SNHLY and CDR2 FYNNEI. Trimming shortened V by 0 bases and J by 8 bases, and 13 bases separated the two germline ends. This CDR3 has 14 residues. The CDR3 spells CASSEASLGGEAFF. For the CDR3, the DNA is TGTGCCAGCAGTGAAGCCTCCTTGGGGGGAGAAGCTTTCTTT.

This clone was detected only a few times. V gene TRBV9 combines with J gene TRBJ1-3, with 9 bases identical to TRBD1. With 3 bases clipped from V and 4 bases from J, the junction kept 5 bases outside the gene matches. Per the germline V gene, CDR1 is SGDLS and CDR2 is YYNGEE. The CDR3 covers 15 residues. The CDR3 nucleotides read TGTGCCAGCAGCGCCAGACAGGGGGGCGGAAACACCATATATTTT. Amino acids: CASSARQGGGNTIYF.

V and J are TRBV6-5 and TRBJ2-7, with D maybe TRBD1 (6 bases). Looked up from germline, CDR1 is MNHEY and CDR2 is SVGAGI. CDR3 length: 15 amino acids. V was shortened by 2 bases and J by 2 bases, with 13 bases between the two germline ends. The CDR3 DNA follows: TGTGCCAGCAGTTACCACAGGGACGCCGCCTACGAGCAGTACTTC. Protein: CASSYHRDAAYEQYF.

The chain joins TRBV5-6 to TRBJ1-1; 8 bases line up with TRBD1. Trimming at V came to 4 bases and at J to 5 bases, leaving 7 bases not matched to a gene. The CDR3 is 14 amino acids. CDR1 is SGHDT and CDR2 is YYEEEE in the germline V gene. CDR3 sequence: CASSLSYRGTEAFF. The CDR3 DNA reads TGTGCCAGCAGCCTCTCATACAGGGGGACTGAAGCTTTCTTT.

CDR3 nucleotide sequence: TGTGCCAGCAGCCCAAGGACAAGAGCCTCTGGGGCCAACGTCCTGACTTTC. Translation gives CASSPRTRASGANVLTF. This sequence joins TRBV4-2 and TRBJ2-6, with D perhaps TRBD1 (5 bases). The CDR3 contains 17 residues. CDR1 LGHNA and CDR2 YNFKEQ come from the germline V gene. Trimming pared 4 bases from V and 0 bases from J, leaving 13 bases between.

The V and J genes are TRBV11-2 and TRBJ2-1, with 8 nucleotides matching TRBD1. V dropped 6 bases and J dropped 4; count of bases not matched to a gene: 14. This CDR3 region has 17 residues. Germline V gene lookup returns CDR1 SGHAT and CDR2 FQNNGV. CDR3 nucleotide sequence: TGTGCCAGCAGGCCTAACCAGGGGGCTCCCCCATACAATGAGCAGTTCTTC. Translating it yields CASRPNQGAPPYNEQFF. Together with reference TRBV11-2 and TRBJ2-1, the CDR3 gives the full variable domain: EAGVAQSPRYKIIEKRQSVAFWCNPISGHATLYWYQQILGQGPKLLIQFQNNGVVDDSQLPKDRFSAERLKGVDSTLKIQPAKLEDSAVYLCASRPNQGAPPYNEQFFGPGTRLTVL.

This CDR3 reads CASSLLGYEQYF. DNA for the CDR3: TGTGCCAGCAGCTTATTGGGATACGAGCAGTACTTC. The chain carries TRBV7-9 and TRBJ2-7; D remains ambiguous. The V and J ends lost 2 bases and 4 bases respectively, with 6 bases between them. The CDR3 is made up of 12 amino acids. Germline loops: CDR1 SEHNR, CDR2 FQNEAQ (reference sequence).

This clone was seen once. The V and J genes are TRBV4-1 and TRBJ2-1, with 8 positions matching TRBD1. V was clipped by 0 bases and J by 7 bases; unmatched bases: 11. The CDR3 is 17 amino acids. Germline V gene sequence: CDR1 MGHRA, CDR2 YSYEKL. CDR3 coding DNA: TGCGCCAGCAGCCAAGATCCGGACAGGGCCCAGGGGAATGAGCAGTTCTTC. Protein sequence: CASSQDPDRAQGNEQFF.